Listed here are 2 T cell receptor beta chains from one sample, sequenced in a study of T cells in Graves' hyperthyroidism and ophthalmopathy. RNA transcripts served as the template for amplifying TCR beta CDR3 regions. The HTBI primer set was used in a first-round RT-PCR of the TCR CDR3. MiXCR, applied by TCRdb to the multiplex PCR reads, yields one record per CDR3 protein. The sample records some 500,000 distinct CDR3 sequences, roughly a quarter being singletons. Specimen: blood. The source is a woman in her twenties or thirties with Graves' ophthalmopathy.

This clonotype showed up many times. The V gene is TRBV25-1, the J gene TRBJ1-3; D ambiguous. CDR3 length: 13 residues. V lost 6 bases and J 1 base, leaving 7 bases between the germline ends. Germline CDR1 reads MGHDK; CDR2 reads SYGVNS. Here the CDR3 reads CASRLASGNTIYF. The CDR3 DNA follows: TGTGCCAGCAGGCTGGCATCTGGAAACACCATATATTTT.

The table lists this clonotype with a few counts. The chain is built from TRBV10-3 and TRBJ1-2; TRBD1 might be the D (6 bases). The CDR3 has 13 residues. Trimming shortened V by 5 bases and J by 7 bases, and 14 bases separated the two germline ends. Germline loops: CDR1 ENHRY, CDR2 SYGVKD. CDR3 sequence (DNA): TGTGCCATCAGTCCACAGGGAAGTAGTGGCTACACCTTC. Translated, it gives CAISPQGSSGYTF.